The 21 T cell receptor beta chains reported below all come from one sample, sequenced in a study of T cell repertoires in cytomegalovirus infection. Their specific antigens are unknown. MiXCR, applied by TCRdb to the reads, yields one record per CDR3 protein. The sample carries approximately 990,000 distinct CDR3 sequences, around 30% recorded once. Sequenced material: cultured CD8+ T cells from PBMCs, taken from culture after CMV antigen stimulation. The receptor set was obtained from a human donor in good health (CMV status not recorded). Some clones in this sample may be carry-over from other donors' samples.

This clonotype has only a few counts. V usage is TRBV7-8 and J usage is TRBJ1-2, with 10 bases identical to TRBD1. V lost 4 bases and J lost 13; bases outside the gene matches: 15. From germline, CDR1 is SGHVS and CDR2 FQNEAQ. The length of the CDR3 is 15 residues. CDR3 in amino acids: CASSSIPGQGNEGTF. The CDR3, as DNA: TGTGCCAGCAGCTCGATCCCGGGACAGGGGAATGAAGGCACCTTC.

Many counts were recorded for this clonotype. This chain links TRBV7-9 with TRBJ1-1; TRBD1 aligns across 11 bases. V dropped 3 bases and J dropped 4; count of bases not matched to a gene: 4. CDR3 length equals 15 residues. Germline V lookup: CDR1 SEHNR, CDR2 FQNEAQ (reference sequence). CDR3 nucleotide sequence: TGTGCCAGCAGCTTGGAGGACAGGGGGCCCACTGAAGCTTTCTTT. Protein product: CASSLEDRGPTEAFF.

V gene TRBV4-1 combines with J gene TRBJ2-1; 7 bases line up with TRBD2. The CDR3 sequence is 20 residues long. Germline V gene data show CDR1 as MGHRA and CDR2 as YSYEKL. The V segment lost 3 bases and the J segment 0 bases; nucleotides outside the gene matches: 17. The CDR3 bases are TGCGCCAGCAGCCACCCACCCGGGGACGCGGGGGTTGGCTCCTACAATGAGCAGTTCTTC. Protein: CASSHPPGDAGVGSYNEQFF.

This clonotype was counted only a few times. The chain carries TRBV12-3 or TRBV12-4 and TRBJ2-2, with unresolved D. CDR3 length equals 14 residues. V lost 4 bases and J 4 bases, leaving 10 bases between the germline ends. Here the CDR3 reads CASSSESRTGELFF. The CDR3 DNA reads TGTGCCAGCAGTTCCGAAAGTCGCACCGGGGAGCTGTTTTTT.

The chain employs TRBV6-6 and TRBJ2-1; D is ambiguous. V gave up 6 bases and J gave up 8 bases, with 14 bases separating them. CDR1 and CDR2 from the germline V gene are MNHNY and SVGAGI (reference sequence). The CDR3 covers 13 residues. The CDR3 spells CASSENGYHEQFF. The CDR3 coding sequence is TGTGCCAGCAGCGAGAACGGTTACCATGAGCAGTTCTTC.

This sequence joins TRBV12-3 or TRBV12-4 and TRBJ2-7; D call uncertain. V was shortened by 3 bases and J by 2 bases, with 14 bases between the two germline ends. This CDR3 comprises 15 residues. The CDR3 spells CASSLDPSATYEQYF. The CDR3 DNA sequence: TGTGCCAGCAGTTTGGACCCTTCGGCGACCTACGAGCAGTACTTC.

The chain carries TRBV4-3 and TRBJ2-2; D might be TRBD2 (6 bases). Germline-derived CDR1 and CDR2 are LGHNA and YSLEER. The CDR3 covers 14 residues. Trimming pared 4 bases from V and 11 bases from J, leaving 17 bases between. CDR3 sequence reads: CASSPPGLKGELFF. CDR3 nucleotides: TGCGCCAGCAGCCCCCCGGGACTTAAAGGCGAGCTGTTTTTT.

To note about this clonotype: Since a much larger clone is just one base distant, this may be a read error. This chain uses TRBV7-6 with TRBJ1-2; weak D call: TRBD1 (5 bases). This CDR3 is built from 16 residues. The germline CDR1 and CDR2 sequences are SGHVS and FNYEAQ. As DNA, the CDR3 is TGTGCCAACAGCCCCGGGATGAGGGGCGGATCCTATGGCTACACCTTC. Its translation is CANSPGMRGGSYGYTF. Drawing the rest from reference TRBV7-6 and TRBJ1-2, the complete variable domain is GAGVSQSPRYKVTKRGQDVALRCDPISGHVSLYWYRQALGQGPEFLTYFNYEAQQDKSGLPNDRFSAERPEGSISTLTIQRTEQRDSAMYRCANSPGMRGGSYGYTFGSGTRLTVV.

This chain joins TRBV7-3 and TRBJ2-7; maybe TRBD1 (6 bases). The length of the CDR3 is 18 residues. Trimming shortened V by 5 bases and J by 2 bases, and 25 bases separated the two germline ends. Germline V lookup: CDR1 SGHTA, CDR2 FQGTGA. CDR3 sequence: CASSPRSRGTPATYEQYV. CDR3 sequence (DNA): TGTGCCAGCAGCCCTCGAAGCAGGGGCACCCCTGCAACCTACGAGCAGTACGTC.

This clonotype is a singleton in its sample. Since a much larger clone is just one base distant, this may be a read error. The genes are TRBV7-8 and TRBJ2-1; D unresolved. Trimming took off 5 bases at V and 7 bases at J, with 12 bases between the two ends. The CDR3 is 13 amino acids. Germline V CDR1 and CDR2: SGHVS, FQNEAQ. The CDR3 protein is CASSPQWPNEQFF. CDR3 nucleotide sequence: TGTGCCAGCAGCCCTCAGTGGCCGAATGAGCAGTTCTTC.

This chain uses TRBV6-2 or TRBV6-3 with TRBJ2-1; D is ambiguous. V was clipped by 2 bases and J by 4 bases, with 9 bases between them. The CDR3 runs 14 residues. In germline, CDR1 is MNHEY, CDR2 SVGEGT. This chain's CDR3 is CASSYDGAYNEQFF. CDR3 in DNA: TGTGCCAGCAGTTACGATGGAGCGTACAATGAGCAGTTCTTC.

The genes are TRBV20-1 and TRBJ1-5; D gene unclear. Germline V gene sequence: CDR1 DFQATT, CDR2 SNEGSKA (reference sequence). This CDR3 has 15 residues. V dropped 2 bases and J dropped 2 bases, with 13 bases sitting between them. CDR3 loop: CSARLPGSGNQPQHF. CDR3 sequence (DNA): TGCAGTGCTAGACTTCCAGGCTCGGGCAATCAGCCCCAGCATTTT.

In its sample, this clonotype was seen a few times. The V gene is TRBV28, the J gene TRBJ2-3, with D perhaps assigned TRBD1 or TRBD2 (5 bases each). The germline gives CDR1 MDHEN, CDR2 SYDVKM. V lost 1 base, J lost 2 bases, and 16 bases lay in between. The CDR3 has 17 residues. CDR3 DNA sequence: TGTGCCAGCAGTTTATCAGAGAGGACACTAGACACAGATACGCAGTATTTT. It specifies CASSLSERTLDTDTQYF.

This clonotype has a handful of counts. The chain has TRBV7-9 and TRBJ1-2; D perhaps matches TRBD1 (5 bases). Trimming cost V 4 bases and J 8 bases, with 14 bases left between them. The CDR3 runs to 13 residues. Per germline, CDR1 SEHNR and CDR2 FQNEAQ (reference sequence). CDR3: CASSSRSGTGYTF. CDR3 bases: TGTGCCAGCAGCTCTCGGTCAGGGACCGGCTACACCTTC.

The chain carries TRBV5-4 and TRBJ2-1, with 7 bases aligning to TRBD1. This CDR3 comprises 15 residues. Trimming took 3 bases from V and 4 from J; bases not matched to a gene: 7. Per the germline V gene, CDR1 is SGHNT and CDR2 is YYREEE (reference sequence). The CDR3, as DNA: TGTGCCAGCAGCTCCATCGACAGGGAGTACAATGAGCAGTTCTTC. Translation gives CASSSIDREYNEQFF.

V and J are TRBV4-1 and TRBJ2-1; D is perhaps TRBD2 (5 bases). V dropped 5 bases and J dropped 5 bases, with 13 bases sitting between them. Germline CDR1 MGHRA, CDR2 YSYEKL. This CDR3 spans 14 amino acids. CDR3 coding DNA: TGCGCCAGCAGCTACGGACTCGCCGACAATGAGCAGTTCTTC. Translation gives CASSYGLADNEQFF.

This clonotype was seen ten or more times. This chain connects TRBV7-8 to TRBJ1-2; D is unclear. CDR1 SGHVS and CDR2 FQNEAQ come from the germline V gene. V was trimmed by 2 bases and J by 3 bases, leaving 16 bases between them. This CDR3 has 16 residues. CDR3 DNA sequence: TGTGCCAGCAGCTTAAGGGCGGAGGGCCCCGACTATGGCTACACCTTC. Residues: CASSLRAEGPDYGYTF. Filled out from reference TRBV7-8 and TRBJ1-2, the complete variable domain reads GAGVSQSPRYKVAKRGQDVALRCDPISGHVSLFWYQQALGQGPEFLTYFQNEAQLDKSGLPSDRFFAERPEGSVSTLKIQRTQQEDSAVYLCASSLRAEGPDYGYTFGSGTRLTVV.

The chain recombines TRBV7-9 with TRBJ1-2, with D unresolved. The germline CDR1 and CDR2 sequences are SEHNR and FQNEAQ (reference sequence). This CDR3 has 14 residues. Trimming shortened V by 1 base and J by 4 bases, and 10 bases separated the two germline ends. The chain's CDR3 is CASSLGSLGYGYTF. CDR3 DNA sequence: TGTGCCAGCAGCTTAGGGTCCCTGGGCTATGGCTACACCTTC. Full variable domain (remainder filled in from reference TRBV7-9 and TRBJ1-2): DTGVSQNPRHKITKRGQNVTFRCDPISEHNRLYWYRQTLGQGPEFLTYFQNEAQLEKSRLLSDRFSAERPKGSFSTLEIQRTEQGDSAMYLCASSLGSLGYGYTFGSGTRLTVV.

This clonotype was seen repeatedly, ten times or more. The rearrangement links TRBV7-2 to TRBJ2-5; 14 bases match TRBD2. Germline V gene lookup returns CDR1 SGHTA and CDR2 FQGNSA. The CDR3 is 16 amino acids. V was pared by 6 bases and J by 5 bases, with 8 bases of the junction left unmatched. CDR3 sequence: CASSSGTSGGRETQYF. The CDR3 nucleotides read TGTGCCAGCAGTTCCGGGACTAGCGGGGGCCGGGAGACCCAGTACTTC. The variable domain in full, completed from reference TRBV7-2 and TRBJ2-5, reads GAGVSQSPSNKVTEKGKDVELRCDPISGHTALYWYRQSLGQGLEFLIYFQGNSAPDKSGLPSDRFSAERTGGSVSTLTIQRTQQEDSAVYLCASSSGTSGGRETQYFGPGTRLLVL.

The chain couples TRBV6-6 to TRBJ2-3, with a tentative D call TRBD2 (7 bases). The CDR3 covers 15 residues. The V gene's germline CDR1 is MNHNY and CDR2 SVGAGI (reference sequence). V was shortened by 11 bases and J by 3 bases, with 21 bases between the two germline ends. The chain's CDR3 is CAAGNWGGGTDTQYF. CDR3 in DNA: TGTGCCGCTGGAAATTGGGGGGGCGGGACAGATACGCAGTATTTT.

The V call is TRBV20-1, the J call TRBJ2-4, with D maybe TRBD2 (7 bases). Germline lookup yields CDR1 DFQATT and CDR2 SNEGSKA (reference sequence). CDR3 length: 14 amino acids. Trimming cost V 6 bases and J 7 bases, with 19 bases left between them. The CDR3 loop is CSASGGGPGNIQYF. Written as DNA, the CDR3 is TGCAGTGCGTCTGGGGGGGGCCCAGGGAACATTCAGTACTTC.